Listed here are 17 T cell receptor beta chains from one sample, sequenced in a study of T cell changes during pregnancy in multiple sclerosis. Using immunoSEQ multiplex PCR, the repertoire was profiled, and TCRdb retains in-frame clones only, with some absent. The table includes approximately 64,000 clones, around 93% detected once. This specimen consisted of peripheral blood, obtained in the first trimester of pregnancy. Source of these receptors: a female donor with multiple sclerosis, enrolled in a pregnancy study.

This clone is categorized as medium-sized (0.01 to 0.1%). This sequence joins TRBV6-1 and TRBJ1-2, with a possible D match to TRBD1 (5 bases). Germline V CDR1 and CDR2: MNHNS, SASEGT. The CDR3 contains 13 residues. With 10 bases removed from V and 0 bases from J, the gap between germline ends came to 12 bases. For the CDR3, the DNA is TGTGCCACCAGACAGAGCCCTAACTATGGCTACACCTTC. It yields the protein CATRQSPNYGYTF.

The chain has TRBV25-1 and TRBJ2-7; 8 nucleotides agree with TRBD1. The germline V gene encodes CDR1 MGHDK and CDR2 SYGVNS. The CDR3 loop spans 17 amino acids. J lost 3 bases, V lost 1 base, and 11 bases had no gene match. DNA for the CDR3: TGTGCCAGCAGTGAATCCTCTCATTCGGACAGGGACTACGAGCAGTACTTC. This gives the protein CASSESSHSDRDYEQYF.

This chain uses TRBV7-9 with TRBJ2-1, with TRBD1 identical over 10 bases. The CDR3 runs to 19 residues. Germline values: CDR1 SEHNR, CDR2 FQNEAQ (reference sequence). The V gene end was trimmed by 1 base and the J gene end by 2 bases; junction bases not matched to a gene: 11. The CDR3 sequence: CASSLVGQGVSPPYNEQFF. CDR3 coding DNA: TGTGCCAGCAGCTTAGTAGGACAGGGGGTTTCACCACCCTACAATGAGCAGTTCTTC.

The genes are TRBV18 and TRBJ1-5, with 7 bases fitting TRBD1. V gave up 5 bases and J gave up 1 base; unmatched junction bases: 5. CDR1 KGHSH and CDR2 LQKENI come from the germline V gene. The CDR3 consists of 15 residues. CDR3 region: CASSTGVASNQPQHF. As DNA, the CDR3 is TGTGCCAGCTCAACAGGGGTTGCGAGCAATCAGCCCCAGCATTTT.

The genes are TRBV27 and TRBJ1-1, with 11 positions matching TRBD1. Trimming removed 5 bases from V and 5 bases from J; junction bases left unmatched: 7. Germline CDR1 is MNHEY and CDR2 is SMNVEV (reference sequence). The CDR3 covers 15 residues. The CDR3 nucleotides read TGTGCCAGCAGTCCAAGGACAGGGGGCGAGACTGAAGCTTTCTTT. Translation: CASSPRTGGETEAFF.

The chain recombines TRBV15 with TRBJ1-5, with TRBD1 matching over 7 bases. J lost 4 bases, V lost 3 bases, and 6 bases had no gene match. Germline V gene lookup returns CDR1 LNHNV and CDR2 YYDKDF (reference sequence). CDR3 length equals 15 residues. The CDR3 nucleotides are TGTGCCACCAGCAGTCCTGGGACAGCTAATCAGCCCCAGCATTTT. It translates to CATSSPGTANQPQHF.

CDR3 DNA: TGCGCCAGCAGCTTGCCCCGACTAGCGGGGTCTAGCACAGATACGCAGTATTTT. As protein: CASSLPRLAGSSTDTQYF. This chain connects TRBV5-1 to TRBJ2-3, with TRBD2 identical over 11 bases. The CDR3 runs to 18 residues. The J segment lost 0 bases and the V segment lost 1 base, leaving 7 bases of the junction unmatched. In germline, CDR1 is SGHRS, CDR2 YFSETQ.

The rearrangement uses TRBV4-1 and TRBJ2-7; a possible D gene is TRBD1 (6 bases). Germline V gives CDR1 MGHRA, CDR2 YSYEKL. The CDR3 consists of 15 residues. Trimming shortened V by 1 base and J by 4 bases, and 14 bases separated the two germline ends. This chain's CDR3 is CASSQGETGRYEQYF. For the CDR3, the DNA is TGCGCCAGCAGCCAAGGGGAGACAGGCCGTTACGAGCAGTACTTC.

The chain employs TRBV5-1 and TRBJ2-5; 9 bases agree with TRBD2. Germline values: CDR1 SGHRS, CDR2 YFSETQ. The CDR3 spans 15 residues. J was trimmed by 2 bases and V by 2 bases; bases with no gene match: 4. The CDR3 loop is CASSFAGGPQETQYF. CDR3 in DNA: TGCGCCAGCAGCTTTGCGGGAGGGCCACAAGAGACCCAGTACTTC.

The chain joins TRBV9 to TRBJ2-7, with TRBD2 as a possible D gene (6 bases). Germline assignment: CDR1 SGDLS and CDR2 YYNGEE. V lost 0 bases to trimming and J lost 3 bases, with 7 bases between them. This CDR3 contains 13 residues. CDR3 in amino acids: CASSVAGDYEQYF. Here the CDR3 DNA reads TGTGCCAGCAGCGTAGCGGGAGACTACGAGCAGTACTTC.

The chain couples TRBV27 to TRBJ2-1, with 11 bases aligning to TRBD2. V shed 7 bases, J shed 4 bases, and the junction held 6 bases outside the gene matches. CDR1 MNHEY and CDR2 SMNVEV come from the germline V gene (reference sequence). The CDR3 spans 15 residues. CDR3 region: CASTPTSGSYNEQFF. The CDR3 DNA follows: TGTGCCAGCACCCCTACTAGCGGGAGTTACAATGAGCAGTTCTTC.

The J gene is TRBJ1-5, the V gene TRBV4-1; 8 bases line up with TRBD1. V lost 1 base, J lost 6 bases, and 11 bases stayed unmatched. CDR3 size: 17 residues. Germline CDR1 reads MGHRA; CDR2 reads YSYEKL. CDR3 loop: CASSQVPQGDDGQPQHF. CDR3 coding DNA: TGCGCCAGCAGCCAAGTGCCACAGGGGGATGACGGTCAGCCCCAGCATTTT.

V usage is TRBV5-6 and J usage is TRBJ2-1, with 7 positions matching TRBD2. There are 16 residues in the CDR3. The ends lost 0 bases at V and 0 bases at J; junction bases unmatched: 3. The germline V gene has CDR1 SGHDT and CDR2 YYEEEE. CDR3 sequence (DNA): TGTGCCAGCAGCTTGGGGGGAGGGAGCTCCTACAATGAGCAGTTCTTC. It is translated as CASSLGGGSSYNEQFF.

This sequence joins TRBV28 and TRBJ2-1; D not certain. The CDR3 is 11 residues long. V lost 5 bases and J lost 10, with 9 bases in between. The germline CDR1 and CDR2 sequences are MDHEN and SYDVKM. The CDR3 DNA follows: TGTGCCAGCAGTCAACAAATAGAGCAGTTCTTC. Translating gives CASSQQIEQFF.

There are a few counts of this clone. The chain has TRBV30 and TRBJ1-1; D is ambiguous. The germline CDR1 and CDR2 sequences are GTSNPN and SVGIG (reference sequence). The V and J ends lost 3 bases and 7 bases respectively, with 9 bases between them. This CDR3 has 11 residues. In DNA, the CDR3 is TGTGCCTGGAGACTTTCAAGTGAAGCTTTCTTT. Translation gives CAWRLSSEAFF.

The chain recombines TRBV28 with TRBJ2-1, with unresolved D. The CDR3 consists of 12 residues. V gave up 6 bases and J gave up 15 bases, with 18 bases separating them. The V gene's germline CDR1 is MDHEN and CDR2 SYDVKM. The DNA for the CDR3 is TGTGCCAGCAGCCTCCGAGATGACATTAGGTTCTTC. Translating it yields CASSLRDDIRFF.

A few counts support this clone. The J gene is TRBJ1-2, the V gene TRBV28; D unresolved. The CDR3 has 12 residues. CDR1 MDHEN and CDR2 SYDVKM come from the germline V gene. Trimming removed 5 bases at V and 4 bases at J, with 8 bases between. The CDR3 here is CASSLGAYGYTF. For the CDR3, the DNA is TGTGCCAGCAGTCTCGGTGCCTATGGCTACACCTTC.